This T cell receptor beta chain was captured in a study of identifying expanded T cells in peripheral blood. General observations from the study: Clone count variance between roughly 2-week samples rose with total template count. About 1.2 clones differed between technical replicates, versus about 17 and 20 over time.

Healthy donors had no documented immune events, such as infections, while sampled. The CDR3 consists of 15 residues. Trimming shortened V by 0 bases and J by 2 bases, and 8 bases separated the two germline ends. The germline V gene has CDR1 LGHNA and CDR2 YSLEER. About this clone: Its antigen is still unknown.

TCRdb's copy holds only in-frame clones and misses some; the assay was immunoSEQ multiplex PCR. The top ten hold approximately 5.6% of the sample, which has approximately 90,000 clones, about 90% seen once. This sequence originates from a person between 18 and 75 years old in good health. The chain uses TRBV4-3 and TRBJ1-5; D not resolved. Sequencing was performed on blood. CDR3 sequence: CASSQDGSGNQPQHF. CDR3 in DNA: TGCGCCAGCAGCCAAGATGGGAGTGGCAATCAGCCCCAGCATTTT.